This TCR beta chain comes out of a study of shared clonotypes between healthy human individuals. About the study: Donors had three CD4 naive, three CD4 memory, two CD8 naive and one CD8 memory plate apiece. Study-wide points: Rarefaction indicated that sorted-subset sequencing remained incomplete although depth was large. The represented genetic and exposure-history diversity was limited by the small number of donors.

Trimming left V 1 base short and J 2 bases short, with 9 bases between. This CDR3 contains 15 residues. Germline V gives CDR1 SEHNR, CDR2 FQNEAQ (reference sequence). Researchers divided each subset's genomic DNA evenly across several immunoSEQ plates. Profiled with immunoSEQ multiplex PCR; TCRdb holds only in-frame clones, not every one. The sample has about 2,100,000 clones, around 93% seen once. Points on this clone: Its antigen is unidentified.

Naive CD8 cells lacked CD45RO and underwent positive selection for CCR7, leaving out terminally differentiated effector memory CD45RA+ cells. This receptor was obtained from a young man in good health. Some clones in this sample may be carry-over from other donors' samples. The sequencing sample was made of naive CD8+ T cells from PBMCs. The chain combines TRBV7-9 with TRBJ1-3; tentatively, D is TRBD1 (5 bases). The chain's CDR3 is CASSLGLGAGNTIYF. The CDR3 coding sequence is TGTGCCAGCAGCTTAGGTCTAGGGGCTGGAAACACCATATATTTT.